The 12 T cell receptor beta chains below all came from one sample that was sequenced in a study of cytomegalovirus exposure and HLA in healthy donors. The PCR made use of 60 Vbeta and 13 Jbeta primers. Libraries were prepared by immunoSEQ multiplex PCR; TCRdb keeps only in-frame clonotypes and omits some of them. The sample holds 150,000 to 200,000 clones; roughly 76% are singletons and the top ten take 1.3% to 1.5%. Sequenced input: PBMCs. These receptor sequences come from a man aged 55 to 70 in good health and CMV-seronegative.

This rearrangement joins TRBV21-1 to TRBJ2-2; TRBD1 was called by the table and not checked on the DNA. TRBV21-1 is a pseudogene locus. The CDR3 has 17 amino acids. DNA of the CDR3: TGTGCCAGCAGCAGCCCCAAGGGGTTTGAGAACACCGGGGAGCTGTTTTTT. Translating gives CASSSPKGFENTGELFF.

This chain links TRBV23-1 with TRBJ1-4, with no clear D. TRBV23-1 counts as an open reading frame of uncertain function. With 0 bases removed from V and 0 bases from J, the gap between germline ends came to 14 bases. This CDR3 is 18 amino acids long. The CDR3 region is CASSQSKSPVATNEKLFF. The CDR3 region has the DNA TGCGCCAGCAGTCAATCGAAGTCTCCGGTCGCAACTAATGAAAAACTGTTTTTT.

V gene TRBV27 combines with J gene TRBJ2-4, with 8 bases lining up with TRBD1. Trimming cost V 6 bases and J 5 bases; bases outside gene matches: 6. Germline V lookup: CDR1 MNHEY, CDR2 SMNVEV (reference sequence). This CDR3 is built from 14 residues. CDR3 nucleotide sequence: TGTGCCAGCAGCTGGACAGGGCCTCAAAACATTCAGTACTTC. Encoded protein: CASSWTGPQNIQYF.

This clone was seen a handful of times. This chain connects TRBV11-2 to TRBJ2-7; 15 positions agree with TRBD2. Germline V lookup: CDR1 SGHAT, CDR2 FQNNGV. After removal of 5 bases from V and 3 bases from J, the junction contained 11 bases not matched to a gene. This CDR3 spans 18 amino acids. DNA for the CDR3: TGTGCCAGCAGCCTCCGGACTAGCGGGAGGGTACAGGTCTACGAGCAGTACTTC. The encoded protein is CASSLRTSGRVQVYEQYF.

Only a few counts were recorded for this clone. V is TRBV5-6 and J is TRBJ2-7, with 11 bases that match TRBD1. Germline values: CDR1 SGHDT, CDR2 YYEEEE. Trimming took 7 bases from V and 0 from J; bases not matched to a gene: 3. The CDR3 extends over 14 amino acids. The CDR3 region is CASGGTGGSYEQYF. DNA of the CDR3: TGTGCCAGCGGAGGGACAGGGGGCTCCTACGAGCAGTACTTC.

The genes are TRBV5-4 and TRBJ2-7; D gene ambiguous. There are 16 residues in the CDR3. Trimming removed 4 bases from V and 2 bases from J, with 19 bases in between. In germline, CDR1 is SGHNT, CDR2 YYREEE (reference sequence). The CDR3 reads CASSPQGGAPPYEQYF. The CDR3, as DNA: TGTGCCAGCAGCCCCCAAGGCGGCGCCCCTCCCTACGAGCAGTACTTC.

The chain uses TRBV5-1 and TRBJ1-6, with D possibly matching TRBD1 (5 bases). The germline V and J ends were trimmed by 4 bases and 9 bases, with 14 bases remaining between them. There are 14 residues in the CDR3. CDR1 is SGHRS, CDR2 YFSETQ, per germline. The CDR3 nucleotides are TGCGCCAGCAGCCCGGGGGTAGGAGTTTCACCCCTCCACTTT. Translating gives CASSPGVGVSPLHF.

Remarks on this clone: At the DNA level, this CDR3 is encoded by other sequences in the same sample as well. This chain connects TRBV7-9 to TRBJ1-5; a possible D gene is TRBD1 (6 bases). V gave up 3 bases and J gave up 4 bases, with 10 bases separating them. This CDR3 is built from 14 residues. Germline CDR1 is SEHNR and CDR2 is FQNEAQ (reference sequence). CDR3 in amino acids: CASSLGGLNQPQHF. The CDR3 region has the DNA TGTGCCAGCAGCTTGGGGGGGCTGAATCAGCCCCAGCATTTT. Drawing the rest from reference TRBV7-9 and TRBJ1-5, the complete variable domain is DTGVSQNPRHKITKRGQNVTFRCDPISEHNRLYWYRQTLGQGPEFLTYFQNEAQLEKSRLLSDRFSAERPKGSFSTLEIQRTEQGDSAMYLCASSLGGLNQPQHFGDGTRLSIL.

Here the CDR3 reads CASSQESGAYNEQFF. Written as DNA, the CDR3 is TGCGCCAGCAGCCAAGAGAGCGGGGCTTACAATGAGCAGTTCTTC. The rearrangement joins TRBV4-3 to TRBJ2-1, with 7 bases that match TRBD2. CDR3 length: 15 residues. V lost 0 bases and J lost 4; bases outside the gene matches: 3. From germline, CDR1 is LGHNA and CDR2 YSLEER.

Here the CDR3 reads CATSSRGLTYNEQFF. As DNA, the CDR3 is TGTGCCACCAGCAGTAGGGGATTAACCTACAATGAGCAGTTCTTC. This sequence joins TRBV15 and TRBJ2-1; D is perhaps TRBD1 (5 bases). The CDR3 extends over 15 amino acids. V lost 3 bases, J lost 2 bases, and 11 bases lay in between. Germline V CDR1 and CDR2: LNHNV, YYDKDF (reference sequence).

The chain combines TRBV6-5 with TRBJ1-3; D may be TRBD1 (6 bases). Germline V gene sequence: CDR1 MNHEY, CDR2 SVGAGI. V lost 4 bases, J lost 8 bases, and 15 bases lay in between. The CDR3 length is 14 residues. CDR3 region: CASSLGAAPDTIYF. CDR3 DNA: TGTGCCAGCAGTTTGGGGGCGGCCCCTGACACCATATATTTT.

This chain joins TRBV7-8 and TRBJ1-1, with D unclear. There are 15 residues in the CDR3. V was shortened by 5 bases and J by 2 bases, with 15 bases between the two germline ends. CDR1 is SGHVS and CDR2 is FQNEAQ in the germline V gene. This CDR3 reads CASSRTARGNTEAFF. The CDR3 bases are TGTGCCAGCAGCCGAACCGCTCGGGGAAACACTGAAGCTTTCTTT.